This is a list of T cell receptor beta chains from one sample in a study of control samples from healthy donors and cancer patients. Some clones are missing from TCRdb's copy, which holds only in-frame ones; the method was immunoSEQ multiplex PCR. The repertoire has tens of thousands of clones, 80% to 90% of them found once; the top ten carry roughly 20%. Sequencing was performed on blood. These receptor sequences come from a man between 50 and 59 years old in good health. The CDR3 runs from the conserved cysteine through the conserved F or W. The D gene is left open where the match is weak. A clone size is listed for some rows: how often the clone was seen (once, few, many), or a class if it is expanded.

TRBV24-1	TRBD2	TRBJ2-1	-	CATSGGKGGSSYNEQFF	TGTGCCACCAGTGGGGGTAAAGGCGGGAGCTCCTACAATGAGCAGTTCTTC
TRBV18	-	TRBJ1-6	-	CASSQRESPLHF	TGTGCCAGCTCACAACGGGAATCACCCCTCCACTTT
TRBV5-6	TRBD1	TRBJ1-2	-	CASSLSGTAGYGYTF	TGTGCCAGCAGCCTATCCGGGACAGCTGGCTATGGCTACACCTTC
TRBV10-2	TRBD2	TRBJ2-3	-	CASSAGLGLAGGRDTDTQYF	TGCGCCAGCAGTGCGGGATTGGGACTAGCGGGAGGGAGGGACACAGATACGCAGTATTTT
TRBV6-2/TRBV6-3	TRBD1	TRBJ1-6	-	CASSYETGMKNSPLHF	TGTGCCAGCAGTTACGAGACAGGGATGAAAAATTCACCCCTCCACTTT
TRBV5-6	-	TRBJ1-1	-	CASSLGTSEAFF	TGTGCCAGCAGCTTGGGCACCTCGGAAGCTTTCTTT
TRBV7-2	-	TRBJ1-5	-	CASSSGPGQPQHF	TGTGCCAGCAGCTCCGGGCCAGGGCAGCCCCAGCATTTT
TRBV3-1/TRBV3-2	TRBD2	TRBJ2-2	once	CASSHYKTSGANTGELFF	TGTGCCAGCAGCCATTATAAGACTAGCGGGGCGAACACCGGGGAGCTGTTTTTT
TRBV24-1	TRBD2	TRBJ2-1	-	CATSDPGTSGYNEQFF	TGTGCCACCAGTGATCCCGGGACTAGCGGTTACAATGAGCAGTTCTTC
TRBV7-9	TRBD2	TRBJ2-1	-	CGSSGSLFSYNEQFF	TGTGGTTCTAGCGGGAGCTTATTCTCCTACAATGAGCAGTTCTTC
TRBV1	-	TRBJ2-3	-	CTSSPGTRGGFSTTDTQYF	TGCACCAGCAGCCCAGGCACACGAGGGGGTTTCAGTACCACAGATACGCAGTATTTT
TRBV28	-	TRBJ1-2	few	CASSLGHRYGYTF	TGTGCCAGCAGTTTAGGACACCGCTATGGCTACACCTTC
TRBV7-6	-	TRBJ1-3	few	CASSLGTVLSSSGNTIYF	TGTGCCAGCAGCTTAGGGACAGTTTTATCAAGCTCTGGAAACACCATATATTTT
TRBV3-1/TRBV3-2	-	TRBJ1-2	-	CASSLPGGAHGYTF	TGTGCCAGCAGCCTCCCCGGGGGGGCCCATGGCTACACCTTC
TRBV2	-	TRBJ1-1	few	CASGNRDTEAFF	TGTGCCAGCGGAAACCGGGACACTGAAGCTTTCTTT
TRBV15	-	TRBJ2-5	-	CATSRGSSKQETQYF	TGTGCCACCAGCAGGGGATCATCCAAACAAGAGACCCAGTACTTC
TRBV5-1	-	TRBJ2-2	-	CASSLESLYTGELFF	TGCGCCAGCAGCTTGGAGTCCCTATACACCGGGGAGCTGTTTTTT
TRBV27	TRBD1	TRBJ1-6	once	CASSSPPGTGLSPLHF	TGTGCCAGCAGTTCCCCCCCCGGGACAGGGCTCTCACCCCTCCACTTT
TRBV18	-	TRBJ2-1	-	CASSPFTRVRNEQFF	TGTGCCAGCTCACCCTTCACTAGGGTTCGGAATGAGCAGTTCTTC
TRBV24-1	-	TRBJ2-7	-	CATSDPRGTYEQYF	TGTGCCACCAGTGATCCCCGGGGCACCTACGAGCAGTACTTC
TRBV4-1	-	TRBJ2-7	-	CASSQNYEQYF	TGCGCCAGCAGCCAGAACTACGAGCAGTACTTC
TRBV4-2	-	TRBJ2-1	-	CASSQRLGQGSYNEQFF	TGTGCCAGCAGCCAAAGGCTAGGGCAGGGCTCCTACAATGAGCAGTTCTTC
TRBV4-2	-	TRBJ1-3	-	CASSQDHPAAGNTIYF	TGTGCCAGCAGCCAAGATCACCCGGCCGCAGGAAACACCATATATTTT
TRBV5-1	-	TRBJ1-1	-	CASSLMLGVNTEAFF	TGCGCCAGCAGCTTGATGTTGGGGGTGAACACTGAAGCTTTCTTT
TRBV4-3	-	TRBJ1-5	-	CASSQERHSNQPQHF	TGCGCCAGCAGCCAAGAGCGGCATAGCAATCAGCCCCAGCATTTT
TRBV19	TRBD1	TRBJ2-5	-	CASSRDRGQETQYF	TGTGCCAGTAGTCGTGACAGGGGACAAGAGACCCAGTACTTC
TRBV3-1/TRBV3-2	TRBD2	TRBJ2-4	-	CASSQEGTSGRAVIAKNIQYF	TGTGCCAGCAGCCAAGAAGGTACTAGCGGGAGGGCCGTGATTGCCAAAAACATTCAGTACTTC
TRBV11-3	-	TRBJ2-1	-	CAWESLPAEPPNNEQFF	TGTGCCTGGGAGTCCTTACCTGCCGAGCCGCCGAACAATGAGCAGTTCTTC
TRBV11-2	TRBD2	TRBJ2-1	-	CASSFLADPYNEQFF	TGTGCCAGCAGCTTTCTAGCGGATCCCTACAATGAGCAGTTCTTC
TRBV5-6	-	TRBJ1-1	-	CASSLVRSTEAFF	TGTGCCAGCAGCTTGGTTCGCAGCACTGAAGCTTTCTTT
TRBV16	TRBD2	TRBJ2-7	-	CASSQFGRGGDYEQYF	TGTGCCAGCAGCCAATTTGGTCGGGGAGGGGACTACGAGCAGTACTTC
TRBV7-8	-	TRBJ2-1	-	CASSLARYNEQFF	TGTGCCAGCAGCTTAGCTAGGTACAATGAGCAGTTCTTC
TRBV7-8	-	TRBJ1-6	-	CASKGSPINNSPLHF	TGTGCCAGCAAGGGCAGCCCCATCAATAATTCACCCCTCCACTTT
TRBV18	TRBD1	TRBJ1-5	-	CASSPEQGMQPQHF	TGTGCCAGCTCACCCGAACAGGGGATGCAGCCCCAGCATTTT
TRBV9	TRBD2	TRBJ2-7	-	CASSTGLAGVYEQYF	TGTGCCAGCAGCACCGGACTAGCGGGAGTGTACGAGCAGTACTTC
TRBV2	TRBD1	TRBJ1-3	-	CASSEAGGQARTIYF	TGTGCCAGCAGTGAAGCCGGGGGACAGGCGAGGACCATATATTTT
TRBV4-1	TRBD1	TRBJ1-1	-	CASSQKDREAFF	TGCGCCAGCAGCCAAAAGGACAGGGAAGCTTTCTTT
TRBV19	TRBD1	TRBJ1-3	-	CASTDRVGQAGNTIYF	TGTGCCAGTACCGACAGAGTGGGACAGGCTGGAAACACCATATATTTT
TRBV10-3	-	TRBJ2-2	-	CAIRTGPTTGELFF	TGTGCCATCAGGACGGGACCCACGACCGGGGAGCTGTTTTTT
TRBV19	-	TRBJ1-1	-	CASSMNWNTEAFF	TGTGCCAGTAGTATGAATTGGAACACTGAAGCTTTCTTT
TRBV29-1	-	TRBJ2-2	-	CRGGSGGSTGELFF	TGCCGCGGGGGGTCAGGGGGCTCCACCGGGGAGCTGTTTTTT
TRBV19	TRBD2	TRBJ2-5	-	CASSALASQETQYF	TGTGCCAGTAGTGCACTAGCGTCCCAAGAGACCCAGTACTTC
TRBV20-1	TRBD1	TRBJ2-5	-	CSADRGETQYF	TGCAGTGCCGACAGGGGGGAGACCCAGTACTTC
TRBV5-6	-	TRBJ1-1	-	CASSSARNTEAFF	TGTGCCAGCAGCTCGGCCCGGAACACTGAAGCTTTCTTT
TRBV7-3	-	TRBJ2-1	-	CASSFGPQDEQFF	TGTGCCAGCAGCTTTGGTCCCCAAGATGAGCAGTTCTTC
TRBV4-2	-	TRBJ2-7	-	CASSQAEGTSYEQYF	TGTGCCAGCAGCCAAGCTGAGGGAACCTCCTACGAGCAGTACTTC
TRBV9	-	TRBJ1-3	-	CASSAGSFSGNTIYF	TGTGCCAGCAGCGCGGGTTCTTTCTCTGGAAACACCATATATTTT
TRBV6-1	-	TRBJ1-2	-	CASSESLWGYGYTF	TGTGCCAGCAGTGAAAGCCTTTGGGGGTATGGCTACACCTTC
TRBV24-1	-	TRBJ2-2	-	CATSAPQDFTGELFF	TGTGCCACCAGTGCCCCACAGGATTTCACCGGGGAGCTGTTTTTT
TRBV30	TRBD1	TRBJ1-1	few	CAWGRQGTHEAFF	TGTGCCTGGGGACGACAGGGTACTCATGAAGCTTTCTTT
TRBV11-3	-	TRBJ2-1	-	CATERGRNEQFF	TGTGCCACCGAACGGGGGAGAAATGAGCAGTTCTTC
TRBV9	-	TRBJ2-2	-	CASSVPTGELFF	TGTGCCAGCAGCGTACCCACCGGGGAGCTGTTTTTT
TRBV27	TRBD1	TRBJ1-6	-	CASSGGQGKGSPLHF	TGTGCCAGCAGTGGGGGACAGGGCAAAGGATCACCCCTCCACTTT